This T cell receptor beta chain stems from a study of cytomegalovirus exposure and HLA in healthy donors (TCRdb year 2017). Regarding the research as a whole: An earlier analysis of a few hundred of the donors reported about 300 Gb of sequence data and around 110 million unique TCR beta sequences obtained from about 170 million T cells. Roughly 320 gigabases of sequencing data and tens of millions of unique TCR sequences made up an early release that covered several hundred HLA-typed donors. The genetic ancestry cluster associated with self-reported Caucasian donors included about four fifths of the 350 to 500 genotyped donors. The study aimed to test whether signatures of past pathogen exposure could be identified by cataloging public T cell receptors. The T cell repertoires of under 750 subjects were profiled by immunosequencing and related to cytomegalovirus serostatus. A separate validation cohort of about 110 different subjects was used in addition to the roughly 620-subject first cohort. To predict cytomegalovirus infection status, the study brought together high-throughput TCR immunosequencing, statistical association of individual TCRs with disease status, and machine learning. A later analysis re-examined previously published TCR beta repertoires from more than 550 donors and added high-resolution HLA genotyping to investigate patterns of TCR occurrence. Rather than using new phenotypic data, the later analysis identified candidate immune exposures from TCR beta sequences and from how often those sequences occurred across donors. An earlier analysis of roughly 600 of the donors used high-throughput TCR beta sequencing to judge whether each TCR beta V gene segment behaved as functional or pseudogenic. Donor age, sex, ethnicity and CMV serostatus were collected together with the repertoire data. A later genetic analysis took genome-wide SNP genotypes for about 65% of the 666 donors and used that subset as a discovery cohort. All discovery cohort repertoires had been generated using a single sequencing platform. HLA typing covered class I and class II loci at four-digit resolution. The number of donors typed differed by locus, with about 629-630 for A, B, C, DRB1 and DQB1, around 500 for DQA1, 600 to 610 for DPA1, and 450 to 480 for DPB1. Several DR-DQ haplotypes were treated as single units for association and clustering because of strong linkage in the cohort. Among several hundred genotyped donors of the cohort, an average of approximately 240,000 unique TCR beta nucleotide sequences was sequenced per donor, of which about 18% were non-productive. Broad study findings and their caveats: A cluster of highly shared sequence variants was judged likely to be a technical artifact of the sequencing pipeline. Correlated functional status among segregating V segments might reflect linkage disequilibrium, but an unknown experimental factor could not be ruled out. According to a later analysis, most CMV-associated TCR beta chains appeared to be HLA-restricted, and the HLA associations seemed to be driven largely by CMV exposure. For the cohort, immune exposure information was limited to CMV serostatus. In a later analysis, HLA-associated TCR beta chains showed more clonal expansion and lower generation probabilities than non-associated chains that were equally common. Because counts were too low, 15 to 20 rarely observed V segments, including chromosome 9 orphons, were left out of the earlier analysis of about 500 of the donors. In a later analysis, some 17,000 TCR beta sequences were associated with specific HLA alleles at a false discovery rate of 0.05. In a later analysis, the rate of TCR association differed among HLA loci, with DRB1 alleles having the most associated TCRs and HLA-C alleles having the fewest. In vitro tests confirmed that a few of the cytomegalovirus-associated TCR beta chains recognize cytomegalovirus antigens. In the study, around 150 TCR beta chains were listed as associated with cytomegalovirus. Roughly uniform sequencing depth across donors was assumed in presence/absence analyses, although this assumption may not hold. In this cohort, only TCR beta chains were sequenced, and detectable features were limited by the absence of alpha or paired-chain data. A later analysis reported that several top co-occurrence clusters appeared linked to parvovirus B19, influenza, CMV and Epstein-Barr virus. While some public TCRs were present in many individuals, most TCR sequences turned up only very rarely across donors. The authors suggested that the approach could potentially be extended to other disease states and immunological phenotypes. A further reported finding was that TCR beta sequences accurately predicted the HLA-A and HLA-B alleles for most subjects in the first cohort. According to a later genetic analysis, donors in an Asian-associated ancestry cluster had fewer N-insertions in productive TCRs than the roughly 660-donor mean. An association between a missense DCLRE1C variant and V-gene and J-gene trimming of TCR beta chains was found in a later genetic analysis and replicated in an independent cohort. The classifier was reported to diagnose cytomegalovirus status with high specificity and sensitivity in both the original cohort and the validation cohort. In an earlier analysis of about 550 of the donors, most TCR beta V segments were observed in productive rearrangements about 90% or about 30% of the time, broadly matching IMGT annotations. Because HLA typing was missing for some donors at each locus, association tests included only the typed subset. When HLA alleles, especially DR and DQ, strongly co-occurred, attributing TCR associations to individual alleles was difficult.

Points on this clone: The target of this receptor is not known. No much larger clonotype is one base removed from it; base qualities were not supplied.

Library preparation used the immunoSEQ multiplex PCR assay. For the multiplex PCR, a mixture combining 60 forward primers for TCR Vbeta segments and 13 reverse primers for TCR Jbeta segments was used. The CDR3 region of rearranged TCR beta genes was amplified from genomic DNA by a multiplex PCR assay. The amplified TCR beta libraries were sequenced on the Illumina HiSeq System as 87-base-pair reads. The authors' pipeline ran thus. A later analysis counted 75 million to 100 million unique TCR beta chains across the 650 to 700 repertoires, and around 9.9 million of these chains were shared by at least two donors. To remove PCR and sequencing errors, raw reads were error-corrected and collapsed into unique sequences using a nearest-neighbor algorithm that merged closely related sequences. Alignment of CDR3 sequences to IMGT reference sequences was used to assign V, D and J gene segments. For a sequence to be retained, a match of at least six nucleotides was required to both a V gene segment and a J gene segment. A rearrangement was called productive if the CDR3 had no stop codons and remained in frame with V and J, and every other rearrangement was called non-productive. CDR3 was defined according to IMGT convention as the region running from the second conserved V-encoded cysteine to the conserved J-encoded phenylalanine. The earlier analysis of approximately 590 of the donors excluded any sequence lacking an unambiguous match to a single V gene segment. An earlier analysis of a few hundred of the donors classified V segments as functional when productive rearrangements were above 56.7% and as segregating when the standard deviation between donors was above 5%. A statistical classification framework was developed to diagnose cytomegalovirus status using the catalog of TCR beta chain sequences. In a later analysis, V and J genes were assigned by comparing TCR nucleotide sequences against IMGT/GENE-DB human TR gene sequences. A later analysis assigned CDR3 sequences and most-parsimonious VDJ recombination scenarios with the TCRdist pipeline. In a later analysis, each TCR beta chain was defined by its CDR3 amino acid sequence together with its V-gene family, and reads lacking a unique V-gene family were excluded. To address suspected cross-contamination and a sequencing artifact, a later analysis removed under 600 highly shared, low-generation-probability nucleotide sequences. A later analysis calculated a clonal expansion index for each public chain from normalized within-repertoire ranks of inferred template counts. A later analysis computed generation probabilities with a VDJ recombination model fitted to out-of-frame rearrangements, and checked the results against IGoR. In a later analysis, TCR-TCR, TCR-HLA and TCR-CMV co-occurrence was scored with hypergeometric tests, and a repertoire-size bias correction was applied to TCR pairs. A later analysis estimated false discovery rates by permuting HLA or CMV assignments 20 times. A later analysis grouped co-occurring TCRs with DBSCAN, adding TCRdist sequence similarity when clustering within HLA-allele-positive subsets. Repertoires with fewer than 30,000 or more than 120,000 public chains, plus five repertoires with anomalous nucleotide sharing, were excluded from co-occurrence clustering. Here the immuneACCESS table is served through TCRdb, limited to in-frame sequences with V and J called. Missing clones are a known gap in these copies; in checked studies unresolved V genes cover under half, and the rest lacks a known reason. That table supplies the V and J calls and clone size; D and trimming were determined from the DNA. Here the sample has 130,000 or so clones; roughly 80% occur a single time. The ten largest clones represent more than 1.5% of the sample.

The cohort comprised hundreds of healthy bone marrow donors. At the time of sampling, every cohort member was nominally healthy, though immune exposures that went unrecorded were likely present. The donor tested CMV seronegative and was one of the 352 seronegative cohort members. A peripheral blood sample was collected from each donor, and TCR beta sequencing was performed on peripheral blood mononuclear cells. The Qiagen DNeasy Blood Extraction Kit was used to extract genomic DNA from the blood cell samples. The sequencing sample was made of PBMCs. The sequence derives from a man aged 35 to 55 in good health and CMV-seronegative.

The sequenced DNA is TGTGCCAGCAGCGTAGGGCCACAAACACCGACAGGGGCCGGGGAGCTGTTTTTT. Its amino acids are CASSVGPQTPTGAGELFF. The rearrangement joined TRBV9 to TRBJ2-2; 8 central nucleotides agree with TRBD1. The CDR3 sequence holds 18 residues, the cysteine and phenylalanine included. The CDR3 DNA has 54 bases and is translated from base 1. Sequences SGDLS (CDR1) and YYNGEE (CDR2) are obtained from the germline V gene. The junction shows trimming of 0 bases on V and 6 bases on J, and the gene matches do not reach 13 bases of it.